A selection of T cell receptor beta chains follows, all from one sample in a study of cytotoxic CD8 clonotypes in ibrutinib-treated CLL. Only in-frame clones appear in the TCRdb table, and some are missing; sequencing was by immunoSEQ multiplex PCR. The table has about 29,000 clones, about 75% seen once. The sequencing used PBMCs, collected after 36 months of ibrutinib treatment. These receptors all stem from a human donor with chronic lymphocytic leukemia. Each CDR3 is given with its conserved first and last residue. D genes are given only for firm matches. The size of a clone is reported for some rows only, either as once, few or many, or as a class for expanded clones.

NA	12	TRBV6-5	TRBJ1-2	NA	CASSPDFRGYTF	TGTGCCAGCAGTCCAGATTTTCGAGGCTACACCTTC
TRBD2	15	TRBV5-1	TRBJ2-7	few	CASSLAGGTGYEQYF	TGCGCCAGCAGCTTGGCCGGGGGGACTGGGTACGAGCAGTACTTC
NA	11	TRBV6-5	TRBJ2-3	NA	CASSWADTQYF	TGTGCCAGCAGTTGGGCAGATACGCAGTATTTT
TRBD1	16	TRBV11-1	TRBJ2-3	NA	CASSLADTGGPDTQYF	TGTGCCAGCAGCTTAGCGGACACAGGGGGACCAGATACGCAGTATTTT
NA	16	TRBV2	TRBJ1-6	NA	CASSESGFRVNSPLHF	TGTGCCAGCAGTGAATCCGGTTTTAGAGTTAATTCACCCCTCCACTTT
TRBD1	19	TRBV6-1	TRBJ1-2	NA	CASSEATGTGGAWHYGYTF	TGTGCCAGCAGTGAAGCGACCGGGACAGGGGGTGCGTGGCACTATGGCTACACCTTC
TRBD1	20	TRBV18	TRBJ1-3	NA	CASSPISFSGGLSSGNTIYF	TGTGCCAGCTCACCAATCTCATTCTCAGGGGGCCTAAGCTCTGGAAACACCATATATTTT
NA	15	TRBV5-6	TRBJ1-1	NA	CASSWAGGEYTEAFF	TGTGCCAGCAGCTGGGCGGGCGGAGAGTACACTGAAGCTTTCTTT
NA	14	TRBV18	TRBJ2-7	NA	CASSPRARDYEQYF	TGTGCCAGCTCACCCCGAGCTAGGGATTACGAGCAGTACTTC
TRBD2	11	TRBV20-1	TRBJ2-1	NA	CSATLANEQFF	TGCAGTGCTACACTAGCGAATGAGCAGTTCTTC
TRBD1	15	TRBV5-6	TRBJ1-3	NA	CASSLSGTGGNTIYF	TGTGCCAGCAGCTTGAGCGGGACAGGGGGAAACACCATATATTTT
NA	14	TRBV4-1	TRBJ1-4	NA	CASSSGTAGEKLFF	TGCGCCAGCAGCTCCGGGACGGCGGGGGAAAAACTGTTTTTT
NA	11	TRBV19	TRBJ1-1	NA	CASSWGTEAFF	TGTGCCAGTAGCTGGGGCACTGAAGCTTTCTTT
NA	13	TRBV30	TRBJ1-2	NA	CAWSSGVNYGYTF	TGTGCCTGGAGTTCGGGGGTTAACTATGGCTACACCTTC
TRBD1	15	TRBV27	TRBJ1-1	NA	CASRTGGTMNTEAFF	TGTGCCAGCAGGACAGGGGGCACGATGAACACTGAAGCTTTCTTT
TRBD2	15	TRBV18	TRBJ2-7	NA	CASRGGQDLSYEQYF	TGTGCCAGCCGGGGGGGGCAGGACCTATCCTACGAGCAGTACTTC
NA	14	TRBV19	TRBJ1-4	NA	CASGISLTNEKLFF	TGTGCCAGTGGGATATCTTTGACAAATGAAAAACTGTTTTTT
TRBD1	15	TRBV4-1	TRBJ1-2	NA	CASSQPDRANYGYTF	TGCGCCAGCAGCCAACCCGACAGGGCTAACTATGGCTACACCTTC
NA	15	TRBV5-1	TRBJ1-1	NA	CASSYFAPISTEAFF	TGCGCCAGCAGCTACTTCGCCCCCATTTCGACTGAAGCTTTCTTT
NA	16	TRBV4-1	TRBJ2-3	NA	CASSPPAGQRTDTQYF	TGCGCCAGCAGCCCCCCGGCGGGGCAGCGCACAGATACGCAGTATTTT
TRBD1	16	TRBV5-1	TRBJ2-2	NA	CASSLAGQGVTGELFF	TGCGCCAGCAGCTTGGCCGGGCAGGGGGTCACCGGGGAGCTGTTTTTT
NA	12	TRBV18	TRBJ1-1	NA	CASSQGPSEAFF	TGTGCCAGCTCCCAAGGCCCCTCTGAAGCTTTCTTT